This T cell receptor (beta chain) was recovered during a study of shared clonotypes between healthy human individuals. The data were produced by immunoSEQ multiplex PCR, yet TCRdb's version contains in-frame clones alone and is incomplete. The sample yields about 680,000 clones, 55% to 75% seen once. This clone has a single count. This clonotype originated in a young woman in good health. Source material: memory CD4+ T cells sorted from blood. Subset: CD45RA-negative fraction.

The CDR3 sequence is CASSWGTGSYNEQFF. The CDR3 DNA sequence: TGTGCCAGCAGCTGGGGGACAGGGTCCTACAATGAGCAGTTCTTC. The chain uses TRBV11-1 and TRBJ2-1; TRBD1 agrees at 9 bases. V trimming: 4 bases; J trimming: 1 base; junction bases outside the gene matches: 2. The CDR3 sequence is 15 residues long. The germline CDR1 and CDR2 sequences are SGHAT and FQDESV (reference sequence). The full variable domain, its missing parts supplied by reference TRBV11-1 and TRBJ2-1, is EAEVAQSPRYKITEKSQAVAFWCDPISGHATLYWYRQILGQGPELLVQFQDESVVDDSQLPKDRFSAERLKGVDSTLKIQPAELGDSAMYLCASSWGTGSYNEQFFGPGTRLTVL.